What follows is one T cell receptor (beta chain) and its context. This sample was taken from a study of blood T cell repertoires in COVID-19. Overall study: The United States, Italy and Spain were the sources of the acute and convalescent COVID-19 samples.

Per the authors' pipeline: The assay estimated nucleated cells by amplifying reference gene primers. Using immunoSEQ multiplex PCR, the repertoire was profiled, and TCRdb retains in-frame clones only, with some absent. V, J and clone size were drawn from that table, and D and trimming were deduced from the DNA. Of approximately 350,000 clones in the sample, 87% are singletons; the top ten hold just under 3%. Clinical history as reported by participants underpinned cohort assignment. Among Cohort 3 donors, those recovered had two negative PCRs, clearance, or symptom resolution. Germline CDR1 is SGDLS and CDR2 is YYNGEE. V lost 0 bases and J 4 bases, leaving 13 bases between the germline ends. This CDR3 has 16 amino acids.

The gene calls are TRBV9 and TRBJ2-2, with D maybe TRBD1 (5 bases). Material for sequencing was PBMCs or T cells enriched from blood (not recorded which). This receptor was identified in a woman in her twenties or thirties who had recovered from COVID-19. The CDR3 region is CASSVDVGQSTGELFF. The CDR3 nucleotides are TGTGCCAGCAGCGTAGATGTGGGGCAGAGCACCGGGGAGCTGTTTTTT.